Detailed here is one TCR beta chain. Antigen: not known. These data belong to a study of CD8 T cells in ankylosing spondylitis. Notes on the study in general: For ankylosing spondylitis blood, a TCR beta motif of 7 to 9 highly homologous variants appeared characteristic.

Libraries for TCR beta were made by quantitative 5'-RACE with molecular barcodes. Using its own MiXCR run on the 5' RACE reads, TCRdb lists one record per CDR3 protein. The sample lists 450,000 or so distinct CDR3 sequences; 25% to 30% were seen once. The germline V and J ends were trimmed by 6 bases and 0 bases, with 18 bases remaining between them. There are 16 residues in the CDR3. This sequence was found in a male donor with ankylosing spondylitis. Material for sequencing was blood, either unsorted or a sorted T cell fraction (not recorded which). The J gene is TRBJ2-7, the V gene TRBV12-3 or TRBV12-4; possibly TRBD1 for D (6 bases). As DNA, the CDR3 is TGTGCCAGCAGGCCTAACAACAGGGTCCTCTCCTACGAGCAGTACTTC. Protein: CASRPNNRVLSYEQYF.